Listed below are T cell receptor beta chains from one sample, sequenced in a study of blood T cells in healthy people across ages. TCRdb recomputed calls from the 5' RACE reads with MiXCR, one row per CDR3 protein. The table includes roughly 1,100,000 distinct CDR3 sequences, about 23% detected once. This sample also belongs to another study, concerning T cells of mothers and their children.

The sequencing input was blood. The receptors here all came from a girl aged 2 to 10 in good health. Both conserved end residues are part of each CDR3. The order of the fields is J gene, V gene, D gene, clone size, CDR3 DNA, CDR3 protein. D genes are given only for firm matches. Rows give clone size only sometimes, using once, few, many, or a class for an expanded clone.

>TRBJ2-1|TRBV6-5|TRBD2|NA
TGTGCCACCAGTTTAGCGGGACCCAATGAGCAGTTCTTC
CATSLAGPNEQFF
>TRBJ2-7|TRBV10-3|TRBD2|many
TGTGCCATCCTGGCTAGCGGGAACTACGAGCAGTACTTC
CAILASGNYEQYF
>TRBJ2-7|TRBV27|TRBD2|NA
TGTGCCAGCAGTTTCGGAGCGGGAGCCGGCGAGCAGTACTTC
CASSFGAGAGEQYF
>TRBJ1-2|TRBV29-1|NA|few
TGCAGCGTTGGAGATCGGACCAACTATGGCTACACCTTC
CSVGDRTNYGYTF
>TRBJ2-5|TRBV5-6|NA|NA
TGTGCCAGCAGCTTTAATTCTGCAGCCCAGTACTTC
CASSFNSAAQYF
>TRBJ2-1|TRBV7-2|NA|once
TGTGCCAGCAGTGAACGGGCGGATTACAATGAGCAGTTCTTC
CASSERADYNEQFF
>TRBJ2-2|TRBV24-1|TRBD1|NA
TGTGCCACCGAACGGACAGGCAACACCGGGGAGCTGTTTTTT
CATERTGNTGELFF
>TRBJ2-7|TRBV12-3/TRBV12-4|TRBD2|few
TGTGCCAGCAGAGCTAGCGGAGAGGGGGAGCAGTACTTC
CASRASGEGEQYF
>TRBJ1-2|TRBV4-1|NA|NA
TGCGCCAGCAGCCAAGATCTTGGGGGCTCTAACTATGGCTACACCTTC
CASSQDLGGSNYGYTF
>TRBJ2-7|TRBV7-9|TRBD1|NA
TGTGCCAGCAGCCCCTTCGGTCGGGGACAGGGATTCTACGAGCAGTACTTC
CASSPFGRGQGFYEQYF
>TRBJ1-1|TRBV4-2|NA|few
TGTGCCAGCAGCCAAGATCAGCGCGCTTTCTTT
CASSQDQRAFF
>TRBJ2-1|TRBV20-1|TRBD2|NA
TGCAGTGCTCAGACGGTCGTAGCGGGAGTTAACAATGAGCAGTTCTTC
CSAQTVVAGVNNEQFF
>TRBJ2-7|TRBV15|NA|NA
TGTGCCACCAGCATTGGATCCTACGAGCAGTACTTC
CATSIGSYEQYF
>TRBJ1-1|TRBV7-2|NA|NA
TGTGCCAGCAGCTCGAGTCGGGGGCACAAAGCGGCTTTCTTT
CASSSSRGHKAAFF
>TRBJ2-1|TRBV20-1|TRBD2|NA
TGCAGTGCTGCCCAGGCGGGAGGGTTCTACAATGAGCAGTTCTTC
CSAAQAGGFYNEQFF
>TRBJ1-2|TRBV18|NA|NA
TGTGCCAGCTCACCAGGAGAGGGCGGCTACACCTTC
CASSPGEGGYTF
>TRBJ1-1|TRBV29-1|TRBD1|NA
TGCAGCGTGGACTCTCCGGGACAGGGAAGCGAGGGGGCTTTCTTT
CSVDSPGQGSEGAFF
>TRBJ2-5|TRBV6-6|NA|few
TGTGCCAGCGATGGACAGCTCCAAGAGACCCAGTACTTC
CASDGQLQETQYF
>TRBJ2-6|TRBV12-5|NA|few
TGTGCTAGTGGTTTGGTACCACAGGGTCTTGCCCCCTCTGGGGCCAACGTCCTGACTTTC
CASGLVPQGLAPSGANVLTF
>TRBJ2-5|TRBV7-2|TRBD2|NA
TGTGCCAGCACCGGGGACTACCTTCCAGAGACCCAGTACTTC
CASTGDYLPETQYF
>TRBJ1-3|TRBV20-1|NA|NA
TGCAGTGCCCACGCCGGGGGAAACACCATATATTTT
CSAHAGGNTIYF
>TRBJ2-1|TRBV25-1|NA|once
TGCCTGACCGGCAATGAGCAGTTCTTC
CLTGNEQFF
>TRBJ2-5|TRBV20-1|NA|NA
TGCAGTGCTAGAGTTCCGGGGCAGCAAGAGACCCAGTACTTC
CSARVPGQQETQYF
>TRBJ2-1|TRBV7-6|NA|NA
TGTGCCAGCAGCTTTGAGGGGGATGAGCAGTTCTTC
CASSFEGDEQFF
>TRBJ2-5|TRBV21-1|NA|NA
TGTGCCAGCAGCAAATTTTCAGCGGAAGAGACCCAGTACTTC
CASSKFSAEETQYF
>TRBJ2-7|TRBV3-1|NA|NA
TGTGCCAGCAGCCAGGACCGGCGCGCCTACGAGCAGTACTTC
CASSQDRRAYEQYF
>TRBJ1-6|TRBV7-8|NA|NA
TGTGCCAGCAGCTTGGTGGGTGGACAAGGGGAGTATAATTCACCCCTCCACTTT
CASSLVGGQGEYNSPLHF
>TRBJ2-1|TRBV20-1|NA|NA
TGCAGTGCTAGAGATCCACGGGGAGCCTACAATGAGCAGTTCTTC
CSARDPRGAYNEQFF
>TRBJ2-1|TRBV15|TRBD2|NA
TGTGCCACCAACGGACTAGCGGGGGAGCAGTTCTTC
CATNGLAGEQFF